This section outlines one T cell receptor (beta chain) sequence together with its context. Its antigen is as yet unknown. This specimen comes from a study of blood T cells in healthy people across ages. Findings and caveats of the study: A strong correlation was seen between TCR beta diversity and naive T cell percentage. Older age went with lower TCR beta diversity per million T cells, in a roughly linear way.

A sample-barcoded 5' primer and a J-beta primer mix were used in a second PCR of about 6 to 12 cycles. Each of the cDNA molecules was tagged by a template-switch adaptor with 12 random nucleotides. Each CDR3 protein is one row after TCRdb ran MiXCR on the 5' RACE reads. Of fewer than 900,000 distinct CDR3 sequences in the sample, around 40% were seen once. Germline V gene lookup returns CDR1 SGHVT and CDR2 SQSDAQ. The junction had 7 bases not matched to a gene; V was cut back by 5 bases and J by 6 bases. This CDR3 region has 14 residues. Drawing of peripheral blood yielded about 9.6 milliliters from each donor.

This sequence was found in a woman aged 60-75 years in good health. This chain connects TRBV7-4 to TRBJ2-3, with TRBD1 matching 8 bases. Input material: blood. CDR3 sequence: CASSPGTGWDTQYF. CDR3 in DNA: TGTGCCAGCAGCCCCGGGACAGGATGGGATACGCAGTATTTT.